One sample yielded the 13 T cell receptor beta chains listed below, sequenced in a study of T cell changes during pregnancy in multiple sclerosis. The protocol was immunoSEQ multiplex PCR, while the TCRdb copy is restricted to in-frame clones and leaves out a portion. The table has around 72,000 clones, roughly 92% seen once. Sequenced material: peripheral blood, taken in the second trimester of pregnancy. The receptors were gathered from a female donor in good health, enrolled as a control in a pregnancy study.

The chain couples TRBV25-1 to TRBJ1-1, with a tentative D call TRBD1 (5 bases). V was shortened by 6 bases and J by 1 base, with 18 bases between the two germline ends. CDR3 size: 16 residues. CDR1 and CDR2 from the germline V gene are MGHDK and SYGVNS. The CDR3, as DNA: TGTGCCAGCAGCCCCTTTGGGGCACCGAAGAACACTGAAGCTTTCTTT. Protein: CASSPFGAPKNTEAFF.

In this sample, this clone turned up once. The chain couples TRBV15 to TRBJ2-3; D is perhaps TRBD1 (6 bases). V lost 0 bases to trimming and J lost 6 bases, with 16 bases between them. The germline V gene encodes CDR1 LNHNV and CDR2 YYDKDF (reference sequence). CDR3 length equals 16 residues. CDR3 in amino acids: CATSRDRDTPWDTQYF. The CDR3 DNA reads TGTGCCACCAGCAGAGATCGGGACACCCCTTGGGATACGCAGTATTTT.

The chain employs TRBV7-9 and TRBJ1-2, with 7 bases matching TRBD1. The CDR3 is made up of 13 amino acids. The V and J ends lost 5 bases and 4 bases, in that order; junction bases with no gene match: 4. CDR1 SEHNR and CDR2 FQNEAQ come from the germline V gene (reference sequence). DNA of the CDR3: TGTGCCAGCAGCGAGACAGGGCCCTATGGCTACACCTTC. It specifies CASSETGPYGYTF.

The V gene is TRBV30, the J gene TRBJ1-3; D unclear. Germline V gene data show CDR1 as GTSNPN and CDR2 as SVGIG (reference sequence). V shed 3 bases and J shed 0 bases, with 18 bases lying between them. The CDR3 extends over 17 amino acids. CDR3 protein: CAWRNSSGVRSGNTIYF. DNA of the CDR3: TGTGCCTGGAGAAACTCTTCCGGGGTCCGCTCTGGAAACACCATATATTTT.

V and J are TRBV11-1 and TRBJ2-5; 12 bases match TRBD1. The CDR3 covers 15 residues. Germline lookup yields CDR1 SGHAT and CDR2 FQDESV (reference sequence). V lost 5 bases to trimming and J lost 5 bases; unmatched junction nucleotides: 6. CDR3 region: CASSQGQGASETQYF. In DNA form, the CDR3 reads TGTGCCAGCAGCCAGGGACAGGGGGCGTCTGAGACCCAGTACTTC.

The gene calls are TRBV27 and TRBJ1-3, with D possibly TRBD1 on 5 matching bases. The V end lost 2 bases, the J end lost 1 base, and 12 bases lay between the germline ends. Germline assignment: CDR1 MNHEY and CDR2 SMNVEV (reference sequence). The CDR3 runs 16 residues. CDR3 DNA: TGTGCCAGCAGTTTAACCCAGGGTGATTCTGGAAACACCATATATTTT. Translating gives CASSLTQGDSGNTIYF.

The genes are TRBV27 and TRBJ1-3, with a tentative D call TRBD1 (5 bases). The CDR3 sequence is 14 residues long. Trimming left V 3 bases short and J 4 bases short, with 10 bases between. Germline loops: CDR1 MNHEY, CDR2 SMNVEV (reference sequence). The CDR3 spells CASSLQGPGNTIYF. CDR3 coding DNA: TGTGCCAGCAGTTTGCAGGGCCCAGGAAACACCATATATTTT.

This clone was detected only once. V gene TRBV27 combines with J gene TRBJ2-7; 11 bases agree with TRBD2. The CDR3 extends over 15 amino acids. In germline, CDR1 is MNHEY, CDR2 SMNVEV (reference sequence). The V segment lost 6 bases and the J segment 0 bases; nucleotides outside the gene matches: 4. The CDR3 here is CASRTSGAASYEQYF. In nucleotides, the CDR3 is TGTGCCAGCAGGACTAGCGGGGCCGCCTCCTACGAGCAGTACTTC.

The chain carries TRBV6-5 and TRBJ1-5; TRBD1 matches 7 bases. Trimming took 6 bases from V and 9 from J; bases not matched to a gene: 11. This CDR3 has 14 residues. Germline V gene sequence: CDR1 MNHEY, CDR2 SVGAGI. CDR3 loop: CASRTGSTIGPQHF. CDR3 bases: TGTGCCAGCAGGACAGGGTCAACGATAGGGCCCCAGCATTTT.

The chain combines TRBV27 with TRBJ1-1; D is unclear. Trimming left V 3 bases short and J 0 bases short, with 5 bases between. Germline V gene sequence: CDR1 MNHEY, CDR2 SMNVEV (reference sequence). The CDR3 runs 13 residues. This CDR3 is CASSLQVNTEAFF. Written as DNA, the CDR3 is TGTGCCAGCAGTTTGCAGGTGAACACTGAAGCTTTCTTT.

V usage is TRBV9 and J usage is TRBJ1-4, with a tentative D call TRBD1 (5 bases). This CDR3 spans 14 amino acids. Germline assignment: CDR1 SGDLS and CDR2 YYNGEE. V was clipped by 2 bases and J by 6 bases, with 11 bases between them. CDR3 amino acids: CASSVGQKHEKLFF. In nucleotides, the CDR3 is TGTGCCAGCAGCGTGGGGCAGAAGCATGAAAAACTGTTTTTT.

The chain's CDR3 is CASSTGREYYGYTF. The CDR3 DNA is TGTGCCAGCAGCACCGGTCGGGAATATTATGGCTACACCTTC. The rearrangement joins TRBV21-1 to TRBJ1-2. TRBV21-1 is marked as a pseudogene. The CDR3 has 14 residues.

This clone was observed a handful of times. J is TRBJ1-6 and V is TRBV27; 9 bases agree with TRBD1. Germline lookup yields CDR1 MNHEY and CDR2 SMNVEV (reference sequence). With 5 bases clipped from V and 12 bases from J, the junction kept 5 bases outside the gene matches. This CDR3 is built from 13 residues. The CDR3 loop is CASSLDRGRPLHF. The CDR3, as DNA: TGTGCCAGCAGTCTGGACAGGGGAAGACCCCTCCACTTT.